The next 9 T cell receptor beta chains were all read from a single sample in a study of T cell repertoires in cytomegalovirus infection. TCRdb re-called the reads with MiXCR, one entry per CDR3 protein. This table holds approximately 500,000 distinct CDR3 sequences, more than 20% found once. The sequencing sample was made of PBMCs. All receptors derive from a human donor in good health (CMV status not recorded). Some clones in this sample may be carry-over from other donors' samples.

This clonotype was found a few times. The gene calls are TRBV6-1 and TRBJ2-3, with TRBD2 identical over 8 bases. With 6 bases clipped from V and 1 base from J, the junction kept 3 bases outside the gene matches. Germline V CDR1 and CDR2: MNHNS, SASEGT. The CDR3 has 14 residues. The CDR3, as DNA: TGTGCCAGCAGGGCGACTAGCGGCACAGATACGCAGTATTTT. Protein: CASRATSGTDTQYF.

The chain carries TRBV28 and TRBJ1-6; 7 bases agree with TRBD1. Unmatched junction bases numbered 4, after V lost 6 bases and J lost 5 bases. The CDR3 has 14 amino acids. The germline CDR1 and CDR2 sequences are MDHEN and SYDVKM. The CDR3 here is CASRGTANNSPLHF. As DNA, the CDR3 is TGTGCCAGCAGGGGGACAGCAAATAATTCACCCCTCCACTTT. The complete variable domain, with remaining parts taken from reference TRBV28 and TRBJ1-6, reads DVKVTQSSRYLVKRTGEKVFLECVQDMDHENMFWYRQDPGLGLRLIYFSYDVKMKEKGDIPEGYSVSREKKERFSLILESASTNQTSMYLCASRGTANNSPLHFGNGTRLTVT.

This clonotype was found a few times. This chain joins TRBV29-1 and TRBJ1-2, with TRBD1 matching 8 bases. CDR1 is SQVTM and CDR2 is ANQGSEA in the germline V gene. This CDR3 is 13 amino acids long. With V trimmed by 4 bases and J by 4 bases, 5 bases remained unmatched. The CDR3 DNA sequence: TGCAGCGTTGTAGACAGGGGAGCCTATGGCTACACCTTC. It yields the protein CSVVDRGAYGYTF.

This clonotype has a handful of counts. The chain employs TRBV28 and TRBJ1-5; 12 positions match TRBD1. V gave up 6 bases and J gave up 0 bases; unmatched junction bases: 21. Germline CDR1 MDHEN, CDR2 SYDVKM. The CDR3 spans 22 residues. CDR3 sequence (DNA): TGTGCCAGCAGCCCATTCGCCAGCCCGGGACAGGGGGCTTTCGATAGCAATCAGCCCCAGCATTTT. Translation: CASSPFASPGQGAFDSNQPQHF.

This clonotype was seen ten or more times. This sequence joins TRBV11-2 and TRBJ2-1; D possibly matches TRBD1 or TRBD2 (6 bases each). The CDR3 covers 12 residues. Germline V gene sequence: CDR1 SGHAT, CDR2 FQNNGV. V dropped 5 bases and J dropped 10 bases, with 12 bases sitting between them. The CDR3 protein is CASSRGLAEQFF. The DNA of the CDR3 is TGTGCCAGCAGCCGGGGGCTAGCGGAGCAGTTCTTC.

This clonotype was detected a few times. The CDR3 spells CASSPTMTGTGELFF. The DNA of the CDR3 is TGTGCCAGCTCACCGACGATGACAGGGACCGGGGAGCTGTTTTTT. This rearrangement joins TRBV18 to TRBJ2-2; TRBD1 agrees at 7 bases. The junction had 6 bases not matched to a gene; V was cut back by 3 bases and J by 5 bases. Germline CDR1 KGHSH, CDR2 LQKENI. The CDR3 is made up of 15 amino acids. Complete variable domain (other parts from reference TRBV18 and TRBJ2-2): NAGVMQNPRHLVRRRGQEARLRCSPMKGHSHVYWYRQLPEEGLKFMVYLQKENIIDESGMPKERFSAEFPKEGPSILRIQQVVRGDSAAYFCASSPTMTGTGELFFGEGSRLTVL.

V is TRBV7-6 and J is TRBJ2-1; 8 nucleotides line up with TRBD2. Trimming cost V 5 bases and J 2 bases; bases outside gene matches: 8. Germline lookup yields CDR1 SGHVS and CDR2 FNYEAQ. The length of the CDR3 is 16 residues. In DNA, the CDR3 is TGTGCCAGCAGCATTTCAAGCGGGAGCGCCTACAATGAGCAGTTCTTC. This codes for CASSISSGSAYNEQFF. Based on the CDR3 plus reference TRBV7-6 and TRBJ2-1, the full variable domain is GAGVSQSPRYKVTKRGQDVALRCDPISGHVSLYWYRQALGQGPEFLTYFNYEAQQDKSGLPNDRFSAERPEGSISTLTIQRTEQRDSAMYRCASSISSGSAYNEQFFGPGTRLTVL.

This chain connects TRBV30 to TRBJ2-7; TRBD2 matches 11 bases. Germline assignment: CDR1 GTSNPN and CDR2 SVGIG (reference sequence). Unmatched junction bases numbered 7, after V lost 0 bases and J lost 9 bases. The CDR3 runs 14 residues. The CDR3 DNA is TGTGCCTGGAGTGTTGGGACTAGCGGAGTGTGGCAGTACTTC. This codes for CAWSVGTSGVWQYF.

This clonotype showed up just a few times. This sequence joins TRBV19 and TRBJ2-1; TRBD2 matches at 8 bases. The CDR3 sequence is 15 residues long. V gave up 3 bases and J gave up 3 bases; unmatched junction bases: 4. Germline CDR1 reads LNHDA; CDR2 reads SQIVND (reference sequence). The CDR3 is CASSIGLAGYNEQFF. As DNA, the CDR3 is TGTGCCAGTAGTATTGGGCTAGCGGGCTACAATGAGCAGTTCTTC.